The 32 T cell receptor beta chains given below trace back to one sample, sequenced in a study of cytomegalovirus exposure and HLA in healthy donors. Both 60 Vbeta primers and 13 Jbeta primers went into the PCR. Here immunoSEQ multiplex PCR was the method, and the copy in TCRdb shows in-frame clones only, minus some. Its table lists approximately 93,000 clones. Sequenced sample: PBMCs. The receptor set was obtained from a woman aged 25 to 39 in good health and CMV-seronegative.

This chain links TRBV7-3 with TRBJ2-3, with 7 bases that match TRBD1. Germline V CDR1 and CDR2: SGHTA, FQGTGA. With V trimmed by 6 bases and J by 2 bases, 8 bases remained unmatched. The CDR3 runs 15 residues. CDR3 residues: CASRLTGVPTDTQYF. CDR3 coding DNA: TGTGCCAGCAGGCTCACAGGGGTCCCCACAGATACGCAGTATTTT.

V and J are TRBV30 and TRBJ1-4; D not certain. Trimming stripped 2 bases from V and 4 bases from J, with 17 bases between. Germline assignment: CDR1 GTSNPN and CDR2 SVGIG (reference sequence). The CDR3 length is 16 residues. DNA of the CDR3: TGTGCCTGGAGTCTAACTGAGATTCGGGGTAATGAAAAACTGTTTTTT. This encodes CAWSLTEIRGNEKLFF.

The chain employs TRBV5-1 and TRBJ2-3, with D tentatively TRBD2 (7 bases). Trimming pared 6 bases from V and 4 bases from J, leaving 15 bases between. The length of the CDR3 is 14 residues. Germline CDR1 SGHRS, CDR2 YFSETQ. This CDR3 reads CASTRRGQPDTQYF. CDR3 bases: TGCGCCAGCACCCGGCGGGGGCAACCAGATACGCAGTATTTT.

The J gene is TRBJ1-4, the V gene TRBV9, with a tentative D call TRBD1 (5 bases). Per germline, CDR1 SGDLS and CDR2 YYNGEE. Trimming shortened V by 10 bases and J by 4 bases, and 14 bases separated the two germline ends. The CDR3 totals 13 residues. The CDR3 DNA reads TGTGCCTCCGGGGGGGGGATTAATGAAAAACTGTTTTTT. Translated, it gives CASGGGINEKLFF. The full variable domain, rest sourced from reference TRBV9 and TRBJ1-4, is DSGVTQTPKHLITATGQRVTLRCSPRSGDLSVYWYQQSLDQGLQFLIQYYNGEERAKGNILERFSAQQFPDLHSELNLSSLELGDSALYFCASGGGINEKLFFGSGTQLSVL.

J is TRBJ2-2 and V is TRBV29-1; the match to TRBD2 covers 10 bases. Germline V gene lookup returns CDR1 SQVTM and CDR2 ANQGSEA. The J segment lost 1 base and the V segment lost 2 bases, leaving 1 base of the junction unmatched. CDR3 length: 15 residues. The chain's CDR3 is CSVERLAGNTGELFF. DNA of the CDR3: TGCAGCGTTGAAAGACTAGCGGGGAACACCGGGGAGCTGTTTTTT.

The chain combines TRBV7-9 with TRBJ1-6, with TRBD1 matching over 7 bases. V was clipped by 5 bases and J by 8 bases; unmatched bases: 18. Per the germline V gene, CDR1 is SEHNR and CDR2 is FQNEAQ (reference sequence). The CDR3 loop spans 18 amino acids. In nucleotides, the CDR3 is TGTGCCAGCAGCCCCGCCGGCCAGGGGGAGGCGAGTGATTCACCCCTCCACTTT. Translation: CASSPAGQGEASDSPLHF.

CDR3 coding DNA: TGTGCCAGCAGTCTTTCTGTGGGATTGGGGAGCGTCGATCAGCCCCAGCATTTT. It yields the protein CASSLSVGLGSVDQPQHF. The rearrangement uses TRBV28 and TRBJ1-5; no reliable D call. The CDR3 spans 18 residues. CDR1 and CDR2 (germline): MDHEN, SYDVKM. Trimming stripped 5 bases from V and 5 bases from J, with 25 bases between.

This rearrangement joins TRBV11-3 to TRBJ2-2, with 7 bases lining up with TRBD1. V dropped 5 bases and J dropped 2; count of bases not matched to a gene: 11. Germline V gene lookup returns CDR1 SGHNT and CDR2 YENEEA. The CDR3 consists of 17 residues. The CDR3 nucleotides are TGTGCCAGCAGCGCAGCGTTCGGGACAGCAAACACCGGGGAGCTGTTTTTT. It specifies CASSAAFGTANTGELFF.

The rearrangement joins TRBV7-2 to TRBJ2-7, with D tentatively TRBD2 (5 bases). The CDR3 extends over 15 amino acids. CDR1 SGHTA and CDR2 FQGNSA come from the germline V gene. With 5 bases removed from V and 7 bases from J, the gap between germline ends came to 21 bases. The CDR3 DNA is TGTGCCAGCAGCGAGACTAAGACAAGATGGTGGGAGCAGTACTTC. Its protein product is CASSETKTRWWEQYF.

Frequency places this clone as medium-sized. This chain connects TRBV2 to TRBJ2-7, with D unresolved. Trimming stripped 8 bases from V and 0 bases from J, with 14 bases between. CDR1 and CDR2 (germline): SNHLY, FYNNEI. The CDR3 extends over 14 amino acids. The CDR3 DNA follows: TGTGCCAGCTCATTCCCCTCTAGCTCCTACGAGCAGTACTTC. It is translated as CASSFPSSSYEQYF. The whole variable domain, remainder taken from reference TRBV2 and TRBJ2-7, is EPEVTQTPSHQVTQMGQEVILRCVPISNHLYFYWYRQILGQKVEFLVSFYNNEISEKSEIFDDQFSVERPDGSNFTLKIRSTKLEDSAMYFCASSFPSSSYEQYFGPGTRLTVT.

The genes are TRBV4-2 and TRBJ1-5; D gene ambiguous. V was clipped by 0 bases and J by 0 bases, with 9 bases between them. The CDR3 is 16 residues long. Germline values: CDR1 LGHNA, CDR2 YNFKEQ. CDR3 in amino acids: CASSQDPGYSNQPQHF. CDR3 coding DNA: TGTGCCAGCAGCCAAGATCCGGGTTATAGCAATCAGCCCCAGCATTTT.

The J gene is TRBJ2-5, the V gene TRBV29-1; possibly TRBD1 for D (5 bases). Per germline, CDR1 SQVTM and CDR2 ANQGSEA. Trimming cost V 1 base and J 5 bases, with 5 bases left between them. The CDR3 has 11 amino acids. CDR3 DNA sequence: TGCAGCGTTGAAGGGGGCGAGACCCAGTACTTC. Translated: CSVEGGETQYF.

The rearrangement uses TRBV2 and TRBJ2-1, with 9 bases lining up with TRBD2. CDR1 SNHLY and CDR2 FYNNEI come from the germline V gene. The CDR3 is 14 residues long. J lost 4 bases, V lost 7 bases, and 5 bases had no gene match. The CDR3 loop is CASTLAGLYNEQFF. CDR3 sequence (DNA): TGTGCCAGCACCCTAGCGGGACTATACAATGAGCAGTTCTTC. The full variable domain, rest sourced from reference TRBV2 and TRBJ2-1, is EPEVTQTPSHQVTQMGQEVILRCVPISNHLYFYWYRQILGQKVEFLVSFYNNEISEKSEIFDDQFSVERPDGSNFTLKIRSTKLEDSAMYFCASTLAGLYNEQFFGPGTRLTVL.

The J gene is TRBJ2-1, the V gene TRBV7-9; 11 bases map to TRBD2. The germline V gene encodes CDR1 SEHNR and CDR2 FQNEAQ (reference sequence). V gave up 1 base and J gave up 8 bases; unmatched junction bases: 10. The CDR3 length is 17 residues. The CDR3 here is CASSLGATSGRVDEQFF. CDR3 coding DNA: TGTGCCAGCAGCTTAGGGGCAACTAGCGGGAGAGTCGATGAGCAGTTCTTC.

The chain has TRBV7-3 and TRBJ1-1; D remains ambiguous. The CDR3 sequence is 15 residues long. V lost 5 bases and J lost 1, with 14 bases in between. CDR1 and CDR2 (germline): SGHTA, FQGTGA. Here the CDR3 DNA reads TGTGCCAGCAGCCCCGTCGAGGTCGGGAACACTGAAGCTTTCTTT. Its protein product is CASSPVEVGNTEAFF.

J is TRBJ2-5 and V is TRBV10-2; 8 nucleotides agree with TRBD1. The J call may be faulty, since TRBJ2-7 better matches the DNA end. Germline V gene sequence: CDR1 WSHSY, CDR2 SAAADI. The CDR3 sequence is 14 residues long. The CDR3 here is CASSSTGGTYEQYF. The CDR3 nucleotides are TGCGCCAGCAGTTCCACAGGGGGAACTTACGAGCAGTACTTC.

The chain links TRBV6-1 to TRBJ1-1, with 8 bases fitting TRBD1. V gave up 8 bases and J gave up 7 bases; unmatched junction bases: 3. Germline V gene sequence: CDR1 MNHNS, CDR2 SASEGT. The length of the CDR3 is 11 residues. The CDR3 is CASEGTGEAFF. The CDR3 coding sequence is TGTGCCAGCGAGGGGACAGGTGAAGCTTTCTTT.

Worth noting for this clone: Since the CDR3 does not end with the conserved phenylalanine or tryptophan, this likely comes from a read error. This sequence joins TRBV30 and TRBJ2-7; 7 nucleotides line up with TRBD1. J gave up 0 bases and V 3 bases, and 5 bases lay outside the gene matches. CDR3 length equals 14 residues. The germline CDR1 and CDR2 sequences are GTSNPN and SVGIG (reference sequence). CDR3 loop: CAWSPGTVSYEQYS. The CDR3 DNA follows: TGTGCCTGGAGCCCCGGGACAGTCTCCTACGAGCAGTACTCC.

The chain is built from TRBV5-5 and TRBJ1-5, with D possibly TRBD1 on 6 matching bases. Per germline, CDR1 SGHKS and CDR2 YYEKEE (reference sequence). CDR3 length equals 16 residues. Trimming took off 1 base at V and 5 bases at J, with 16 bases between the two ends. CDR3 sequence: CASSLRGGRGDQPQHF. CDR3 coding DNA: TGTGCCAGCAGCTTGCGGGGGGGCAGGGGCGATCAGCCCCAGCATTTT.

This chain links TRBV5-6 with TRBJ2-7; D gene ambiguous. The germline CDR1 and CDR2 sequences are SGHDT and YYEEEE. Trimming left V 3 bases short and J 6 bases short, with 13 bases between. The CDR3 sequence is 13 residues long. CDR3 sequence: CASSSPRFGEQYF. DNA of the CDR3: TGTGCCAGCAGCTCCCCTAGATTCGGCGAGCAGTACTTC.

The chain joins TRBV29-1 to TRBJ2-5, with TRBD2 identical over 10 bases. The end of the DNA fits TRBJ2-7 better, so the J call may be wrong. There are 13 residues in the CDR3. Germline V gene sequence: CDR1 SQVTM, CDR2 ANQGSEA. CDR3 amino acids: CSVELAGDYEQYF. The DNA for the CDR3 is TGCAGCGTTGAACTAGCGGGGGACTACGAGCAGTACTTC.

The chain is built from TRBV7-2 and TRBJ1-5; TRBD1 agrees at 8 bases. The ends lost 5 bases at V and 7 bases at J; junction bases unmatched: 13. The germline V gene has CDR1 SGHTA and CDR2 FQGNSA. The CDR3 has 16 residues. This chain's CDR3 is CASSPIIRDRSQPQHF. The CDR3 DNA reads TGTGCCAGCAGCCCGATAATCCGGGACAGGTCACAGCCCCAGCATTTT.

V gene TRBV4-2 combines with J gene TRBJ2-7, with D possibly being TRBD2 (5 bases). CDR1 is LGHNA, CDR2 YNFKEQ, per germline. This CDR3 region has 14 residues. Trimming left V 1 base short and J 0 bases short, with 7 bases between. This chain's CDR3 is CASSQGGSSYEQYF. The CDR3 nucleotides read TGTGCCAGCAGCCAAGGCGGGTCCTCCTACGAGCAGTACTTC.

The gene calls are TRBV6-6 and TRBJ1-3; D is perhaps TRBD1 (6 bases). The CDR3 has 13 residues. V was trimmed by 8 bases and J by 4 bases, leaving 12 bases between them. From germline, CDR1 is MNHNY and CDR2 SVGAGI (reference sequence). Here the CDR3 reads CASGDNVGNTIYF. In DNA, the CDR3 is TGTGCCAGCGGGGACAATGTCGGAAACACCATATATTTT.

The rearrangement links TRBV10-3 to TRBJ1-4; TRBD1 agrees at 12 bases. The V and J ends lost 6 bases and 6 bases, in that order; junction bases with no gene match: 5. Per germline, CDR1 ENHRY and CDR2 SYGVKD. This CDR3 has 15 residues. CDR3 in DNA: TGTGCCATCAGCAACCGGGACAGGGGGCATGAAAAACTGTTTTTT. It translates to CAISNRDRGHEKLFF.

The rearrangement uses TRBV2 and TRBJ1-1; 9 bases map to TRBD1. The V and J ends lost 5 bases and 2 bases, in that order; junction bases with no gene match: 3. From germline, CDR1 is SNHLY and CDR2 FYNNEI. The CDR3 is 14 residues long. The CDR3 reads CASSKGQGNTEAFF. CDR3 in DNA: TGTGCCAGCAGTAAGGGACAGGGAAACACTGAAGCTTTCTTT.

The chain has TRBV28 and TRBJ2-7; perhaps TRBD1 as D (6 bases). Germline-derived CDR1 and CDR2 are MDHEN and SYDVKM. This CDR3 spans 15 amino acids. The V end was cut by 4 bases, the J end by 2 bases, with 15 bases between. CDR3 region: CASSSAGTPAYEQYF. In DNA form, the CDR3 reads TGTGCCAGCAGTTCCGCCGGGACACCTGCCTACGAGCAGTACTTC.

The chain combines TRBV7-9 with TRBJ2-5, with D possibly matching TRBD2 (5 bases). Near its end, the DNA agrees better with TRBJ2-7, so the J call may be wrong. The CDR3 consists of 14 residues. CDR1 and CDR2 from the germline V gene are SEHNR and FQNEAQ (reference sequence). This CDR3 reads CASSFTLGAYEQYF. In nucleotides, the CDR3 is TGTGCCAGCAGCTTTACACTAGGCGCTTACGAGCAGTACTTC.

The chain links TRBV9 to TRBJ2-7; 8 positions match TRBD1. CDR1 and CDR2 from the germline V gene are SGDLS and YYNGEE. The V gene end was trimmed by 0 bases and the J gene end by 2 bases; junction bases not matched to a gene: 4. The CDR3 loop spans 15 amino acids. The CDR3 loop is CASSVGQGLTYEQYF. The DNA for the CDR3 is TGTGCCAGCAGCGTAGGACAGGGGCTTACCTACGAGCAGTACTTC. The whole variable domain, remainder taken from reference TRBV9 and TRBJ2-7, is DSGVTQTPKHLITATGQRVTLRCSPRSGDLSVYWYQQSLDQGLQFLIQYYNGEERAKGNILERFSAQQFPDLHSELNLSSLELGDSALYFCASSVGQGLTYEQYFGPGTRLTVT.

The chain joins TRBV10-3 to TRBJ1-1, with D possibly TRBD1 on 6 matching bases. The germline gives CDR1 ENHRY, CDR2 SYGVKD. The V gene lost 7 bases and the J gene lost 1 base, with 10 bases spanning the gap. The CDR3 consists of 13 residues. The CDR3 DNA sequence: TGTGCCATCAATACACAGGGGAACACTGAAGCTTTCTTT. It specifies CAINTQGNTEAFF.

This chain uses TRBV6-1 with TRBJ1-5; D unresolved. This CDR3 contains 15 residues. Germline CDR1 is MNHNS and CDR2 is SASEGT. V gave up 5 bases and J gave up 0 bases, with 11 bases separating them. This CDR3 is CASSSMTNSNQPQHF. The CDR3 DNA reads as TGTGCCAGCAGTTCGATGACAAATAGCAATCAGCCCCAGCATTTT.

The chain has TRBV7-3 and TRBJ2-3, with a weak D call TRBD1 (6 bases). Germline CDR1 is SGHTA and CDR2 is FQGTGA. V was shortened by 5 bases and J by 6 bases, with 9 bases between the two germline ends. The CDR3 loop spans 12 amino acids. CDR3: CASSLQGDTQYF. The CDR3 DNA reads as TGTGCCAGCAGCCTTCAGGGGGATACGCAGTATTTT.